These 21 T cell receptor beta chains were all obtained from the same sample, sequenced in a study of blood T cells in healthy people across ages. Together with a sample-barcoded 5' primer, a J-beta primer mix was included in a second PCR lasting about 6 to 12 cycles. One entry per CDR3 protein, called by TCRdb with MiXCR from the 5' RACE reads. The table includes around 1,800,000 distinct CDR3 sequences, 35% to 50% detected once. Sequencing was carried out using blood. Receptors originate from a human donor in good health.

V usage is TRBV20-1 and J usage is TRBJ2-7; no definite D call. Trimming removed 0 bases at V and 0 bases at J, with 12 bases between. The V gene's germline CDR1 is DFQATT and CDR2 SNEGSKA (reference sequence). The CDR3 consists of 15 residues. The CDR3 is CSARDPSSSSYEQYF. The DNA for the CDR3 is TGCAGTGCTAGAGATCCCAGCTCGAGCTCCTACGAGCAGTACTTC.

A few counts support this clonotype. The chain is built from TRBV29-1 and TRBJ2-3; D perhaps matches TRBD2 (6 bases). Germline assignment: CDR1 SQVTM and CDR2 ANQGSEA. Trimming shortened V by 7 bases and J by 4 bases, and 15 bases separated the two germline ends. The CDR3 is made up of 13 amino acids. The CDR3 DNA reads as TGCAGCGGCCAAACCGCGGGGCCAGATACGCAGTATTTT. Encoded protein: CSGQTAGPDTQYF.

This clonotype was seen a handful of times. The chain combines TRBV12-3 or TRBV12-4 with TRBJ2-1, with D tentatively TRBD1 or TRBD2 (5 bases each). V lost 10 bases and J lost 0, with 13 bases in between. This CDR3 is 14 amino acids long. This chain's CDR3 is CAITLGASYNEQFF. The DNA for the CDR3 is TGTGCCATTACTCTCGGGGCCTCCTACAATGAGCAGTTCTTC.

There are a few counts of this clonotype. The chain recombines TRBV4-3 with TRBJ1-6, with a weak D call TRBD1 (5 bases). V was trimmed by 1 base and J by 7 bases, leaving 14 bases between them. Germline V lookup: CDR1 LGHNA, CDR2 YSLEER. This CDR3 is 16 amino acids long. In DNA form, the CDR3 reads TGCGCCAGCAGCCAAGCGCCCGGGACGGGGAATTCACCCCTCCACTTT. Encoded protein: CASSQAPGTGNSPLHF.

This sequence joins TRBV27 and TRBJ2-1; the D gene is possibly TRBD2 (5 bases). V lost 6 bases and J 5 bases, leaving 17 bases between the germline ends. Germline values: CDR1 MNHEY, CDR2 SMNVEV (reference sequence). The CDR3 runs 15 residues. The CDR3 loop reads CASSVIGSPDNEQFF. The CDR3 region has the DNA TGTGCCAGCAGCGTGATAGGGAGCCCTGACAATGAGCAGTTCTTC.

This sequence joins TRBV29-1 and TRBJ2-7; 9 bases align to TRBD1. Germline V gene lookup returns CDR1 SQVTM and CDR2 ANQGSEA. Germline trimming cut 3 bases from V and 5 bases from J; bases unmatched to any gene: 11. The CDR3 totals 15 residues. The CDR3 DNA reads TGCAGCGTTGATGATAGAGGGACAGGGTTCCACGAGCAGTACTTC. Amino acids: CSVDDRGTGFHEQYF.

This clonotype was seen more than once but under ten times. V usage is TRBV6-2 or TRBV6-3 and J usage is TRBJ2-1; 7 nucleotides align to TRBD2. CDR3 length: 15 amino acids. Looked up from germline, CDR1 is MNHEY and CDR2 is SVGEGT. Trimming took 10 bases from V and 0 from J; bases not matched to a gene: 9. CDR3 sequence: CATAPGGSSYNEQFF. The CDR3 DNA reads TGTGCCACTGCTCCCGGGGGGAGCTCCTACAATGAGCAGTTCTTC.

This clonotype was seen a few times. This sequence joins TRBV5-1 and TRBJ2-3; 10 bases fit TRBD1. The CDR3 extends over 15 amino acids. Germline V gives CDR1 SGHRS, CDR2 YFSETQ. V shed 4 bases, J shed 3 bases, and the junction held 5 bases outside the gene matches. CDR3 bases: TGCGCCAGCAGCACCGGACAGGGGGGTACAGATACGCAGTATTTT. Translating gives CASSTGQGGTDTQYF.

This clonotype was seen a handful of times. The chain links TRBV7-8 to TRBJ2-1; 15 bases fit TRBD2. The CDR3 is made up of 18 amino acids. V lost 4 bases and J lost 10; bases outside the gene matches: 14. Germline values: CDR1 SGHVS, CDR2 FQNEAQ. CDR3 DNA sequence: TGTGCCAGCAGCTCCCAGGTCCGGACTAGCGGGGGGGCCAGAGAGCAGTTCTTC. It codes for CASSSQVRTSGGAREQFF. The variable domain in full, completed from reference TRBV7-8 and TRBJ2-1, reads GAGVSQSPRYKVAKRGQDVALRCDPISGHVSLFWYQQALGQGPEFLTYFQNEAQLDKSGLPSDRFFAERPEGSVSTLKIQRTQQEDSAVYLCASSSQVRTSGGAREQFFGPGTRLTVL.

This clonotype turned up a few times. The chain combines TRBV7-2 with TRBJ1-5; D possibly corresponds to TRBD1 (5 bases). CDR3 length: 15 amino acids. V was pared by 3 bases and J by 11 bases, with 20 bases between. Germline V CDR1 and CDR2: SGHTA, FQGNSA. CDR3: CASSLGHRTPGAQHF. CDR3 DNA: TGTGCCAGCAGCTTGGGTCACCGGACCCCGGGGGCCCAGCATTTT.

The chain uses TRBV7-2 and TRBJ2-4; TRBD2 matches at 10 bases. Matching the DNA end better, TRBJ2-5 makes the J call doubtful. This CDR3 comprises 15 residues. Per germline, CDR1 SGHTA and CDR2 FQGNSA. CDR3 nucleotides: TGTGCCAGCAGCTTAGATCGGACTAGCGGAGAGACCCAGTACTTC. As protein: CASSLDRTSGETQYF.

The chain carries TRBV14 and TRBJ2-4, with a possible D match to TRBD2 (5 bases). TRBJ2-7 explains the end of the DNA better; the J call may be wrong. The CDR3 covers 13 residues. Germline V gene sequence: CDR1 SGHDN, CDR2 FVKESK. Here the CDR3 reads CASSQIGAYEQYF. The CDR3 DNA reads TGTGCCAGCAGCCAAATCGGGGCCTACGAGCAGTACTTC.

As concerns this clonotype: Mismatch with germline at one junction end may stem from a read error. The V gene is TRBV27, the J gene TRBJ2-1, with D perhaps being TRBD1 or TRBD2 (6 bases each). Germline CDR1 and CDR2: MNHEY and SMNVEV (reference sequence). The CDR3 is 12 amino acids. In DNA, the CDR3 is TGTGCCAGCCGGGGGCCGTACAATGGGCAGTTCTTC. Its protein is CASRGPYNGQFF.

In its sample, this clonotype was seen many times. The chain recombines TRBV7-2 with TRBJ2-5; D remains ambiguous. Germline V gene data show CDR1 as SGHTA and CDR2 as FQGNSA. The CDR3 length is 14 residues. Trimming cost V 5 bases and J 5 bases, with 15 bases left between them. The CDR3 DNA is TGTGCCAGCAGCCTCGTACGTGGAAGGGAGACCCAGTACTTC. Amino acids: CASSLVRGRETQYF.

The chain has TRBV20-1 and TRBJ1-5; a weak D match, TRBD1 (5 bases). The V gene lost 3 bases and the J gene lost 9 bases, with 18 bases spanning the gap. There are 14 residues in the CDR3. The germline V gene encodes CDR1 DFQATT and CDR2 SNEGSKA (reference sequence). CDR3 DNA: TGCAGTGCTAGCCCTCCGACAGTCACCAGGCCCCAGCATTTT. Translation: CSASPPTVTRPQHF.

The rearrangement links TRBV6-6 to TRBJ2-7; TRBD2 aligns across 10 bases. With V trimmed by 3 bases and J by 3 bases, 5 bases remained unmatched. Germline V gives CDR1 MNHNY, CDR2 SVGAGI (reference sequence). CDR3 length: 15 residues. The CDR3: CASSYWASGGYEQYF. The CDR3 coding sequence is TGTGCCAGCAGTTATTGGGCTAGCGGGGGCTACGAGCAGTACTTC.

The chain recombines TRBV19 with TRBJ2-2; D gene uncertain. Germline V gene data show CDR1 as LNHDA and CDR2 as SQIVND (reference sequence). Trimming took 5 bases from V and 2 from J, leaving 12 bases between them. The length of the CDR3 is 15 residues. CDR3 region: CASSLMKGNTGELFF. CDR3 bases: TGTGCCAGTAGTCTCATGAAGGGAAACACCGGGGAGCTGTTTTTT. Complete variable domain (other parts from reference TRBV19 and TRBJ2-2): DGGITQSPKYLFRKEGQNVTLSCEQNLNHDAMYWYRQDPGQGLRLIYYSQIVNDFQKGDIAEGYSVSREKKESFPLTVTSAQKNPTAFYLCASSLMKGNTGELFFGEGSRLTVL.

This rearrangement joins TRBV7-9 to TRBJ1-4, with D possibly TRBD1 on 5 matching bases. There are 14 residues in the CDR3. V lost 8 bases and J lost 1, with 11 bases in between. The germline V gene has CDR1 SEHNR and CDR2 FQNEAQ (reference sequence). The CDR3 loop reads CASGNGGTNEKLFF. The CDR3 DNA reads as TGTGCCAGCGGCAACGGGGGAACTAATGAAAAACTGTTTTTT.

This chain uses TRBV10-3 with TRBJ1-4, with D possibly matching TRBD1 (5 bases). The ends were cut back, 3 bases at V and 3 bases at J, with 14 bases in the middle. From germline, CDR1 is ENHRY and CDR2 SYGVKD. This CDR3 has 16 amino acids. The CDR3 reads CAISDSGPRANEKLFF. CDR3 coding DNA: TGTGCCATCAGTGATTCCGGTCCCAGGGCTAATGAAAAACTGTTTTTT.

This clonotype came up many times. The chain uses TRBV6-2 or TRBV6-3 and TRBJ2-3, with a tentative D call TRBD1 (5 bases). V was trimmed by 4 bases and J by 6 bases, leaving 11 bases between them. The CDR3 is 13 residues long. From germline, CDR1 is MNHEY and CDR2 SVGEGT. CDR3 region: CASSWFKGDTQYF. The CDR3 nucleotides read TGTGCCAGCAGTTGGTTTAAGGGGGATACGCAGTATTTT.

As regards this clonotype: The germline gene is not matched at one end of the junction; a read error may be the cause. The chain recombines TRBV25-1 with TRBJ1-6; D is unresolved. CDR3 length: 15 amino acids. Germline CDR1 MGHDK, CDR2 SYGVNS. The CDR3 DNA is TGCGCCAGCAGTGAATATCCGGGGTTGGGTTCACCCCTCCACTTT. This translates into CASSEYPGLGSPLHF.